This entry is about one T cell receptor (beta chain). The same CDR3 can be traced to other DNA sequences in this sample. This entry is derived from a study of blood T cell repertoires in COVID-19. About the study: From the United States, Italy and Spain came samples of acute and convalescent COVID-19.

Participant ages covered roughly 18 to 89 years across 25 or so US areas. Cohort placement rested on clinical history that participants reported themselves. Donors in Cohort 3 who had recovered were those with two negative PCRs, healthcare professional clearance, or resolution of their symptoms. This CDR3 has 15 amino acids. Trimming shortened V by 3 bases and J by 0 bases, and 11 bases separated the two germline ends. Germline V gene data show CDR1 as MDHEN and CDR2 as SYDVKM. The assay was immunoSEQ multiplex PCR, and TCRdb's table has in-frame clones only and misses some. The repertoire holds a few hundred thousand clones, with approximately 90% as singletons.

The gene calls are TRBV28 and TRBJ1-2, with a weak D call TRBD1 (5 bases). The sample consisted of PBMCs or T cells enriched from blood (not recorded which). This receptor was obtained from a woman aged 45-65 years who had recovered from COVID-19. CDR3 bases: TGTGCCAGCAGTTTTCCCCAGGGCGCTAACTATGGCTACACCTTC. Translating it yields CASSFPQGANYGYTF.